These 26 T cell receptor beta chains originate from one sample sequenced in a study of patients and donors after allogeneic stem cell transplantation. TCRdb redid the calling of the RT-PCR reads with MiXCR, one entry per CDR3 protein. The repertoire consists of some 11,000 distinct CDR3 sequences, with about 20% occurring once and the leading ten covering 40% to 65%. The sequenced material came from blood, either unsorted or a sorted T cell fraction (not recorded which). These receptors all come from a human donor who was either an allogeneic HSCT recipient or a stem cell or donor lymphocyte infusion donor (not recorded which). It is not recorded whose cells these are; they may come from a transplant donor.

With regard to this clonotype: A much more abundant neighbour one base away suggests this may be a read error. The chain employs TRBV12-3 or TRBV12-4 and TRBJ1-2, with D perhaps matching TRBD1 (5 bases). The CDR3 consists of 16 residues. The V end was cut by 5 bases, the J end by 4 bases, with 20 bases between. CDR3 nucleotide sequence: TGTGCCAGCAGTGCGGGACGGGGAACCCTGGGCTATGGCTACACCTTC. Translating gives CASSAGRGTLGYGYTF.

This clonotype occurred a few times. The rearrangement joins TRBV30 to TRBJ1-6; unclear D gene. There are 12 residues in the CDR3. Looked up from germline, CDR1 is GTSNPN and CDR2 is SVGIG (reference sequence). V was pared by 2 bases and J by 10 bases, with 9 bases between. The CDR3 DNA reads TGTGCCTGGAGTCCACCCAGGTCACCCCTCCACTTT. This translates into CAWSPPRSPLHF.

This clonotype was recorded many times. The chain carries TRBV2 and TRBJ2-7; D might be TRBD1 or TRBD2, each matching 5 bases. The V gene's germline CDR1 is SNHLY and CDR2 FYNNEI. Trimming removed 8 bases from V and 0 bases from J, with 11 bases in between. The CDR3 sequence is 13 residues long. The CDR3 sequence: CASAGDPSYEQYF. The CDR3 bases are TGTGCCAGCGCCGGGGACCCCTCCTACGAGCAGTACTTC.

This clonotype was counted only a few times. V gene TRBV2 combines with J gene TRBJ1-5; D gene unclear. The length of the CDR3 is 13 residues. V was trimmed by 6 bases and J by 7 bases, leaving 13 bases between them. CDR1 is SNHLY and CDR2 is FYNNEI in the germline V gene. This CDR3 reads CASSGEMGQPQHF. CDR3 DNA sequence: TGTGCCAGCAGCGGAGAAATGGGACAGCCCCAGCATTTT. The entire variable domain, with the rest obtained from reference TRBV2 and TRBJ1-5, is as follows: EPEVTQTPSHQVTQMGQEVILRCVPISNHLYFYWYRQILGQKVEFLVSFYNNEISEKSEIFDDQFSVERPDGSNFTLKIRSTKLEDSAMYFCASSGEMGQPQHFGDGTRLSIL.

This rearrangement joins TRBV5-8 to TRBJ2-7; a possible D gene is TRBD1 (5 bases). The CDR3 is 13 amino acids. CDR1 and CDR2 (germline): SGHTS, YDEGEE. V gave up 1 base and J gave up 5 bases, with 10 bases separating them. The DNA of the CDR3 is TGTGCCAGCAGCTTGACAGGATCCCACGAGCAGTACTTC. This codes for CASSLTGSHEQYF.

This clonotype was observed a handful of times. The rearrangement joins TRBV2 to TRBJ1-2, with TRBD1 matching over 9 bases. The CDR3 is 14 residues long. Germline V gene data show CDR1 as SNHLY and CDR2 as FYNNEI. Trimming removed 1 base from V and 4 bases from J; junction bases left unmatched: 1. Here the CDR3 reads CASSEEGQGYGYTF. For the CDR3, the DNA is TGTGCCAGCAGTGAAGAGGGACAGGGCTATGGCTACACCTTC.

The chain is built from TRBV6-6 and TRBJ2-5; possibly TRBD1 for D (5 bases). Between the trimmed V and J ends, which lost 7 bases and 2 bases, there was a span of 14 bases. The CDR3 totals 14 residues. The germline V gene has CDR1 MNHNY and CDR2 SVGAGI (reference sequence). In DNA, the CDR3 is TGTGCCAGCACCGACCATGGACAACAAGAGACCCAGTACTTC. Its translation is CASTDHGQQETQYF.

The chain uses TRBV11-2 and TRBJ1-1, with 9 bases matching TRBD1. V was pared by 5 bases and J by 4 bases, with 11 bases of the junction left unmatched. In germline, CDR1 is SGHAT, CDR2 FQNNGV. There are 16 residues in the CDR3. CDR3 nucleotide sequence: TGTGCCAGCAGCCCAACACAGGGGGCTGTGGCCACTGAAGCTTTCTTT. Translation gives CASSPTQGAVATEAFF.

This clonotype occurred a few times. The chain uses TRBV7-2 and TRBJ1-2; D possibly corresponds to TRBD1 (5 bases). The CDR3 consists of 14 residues. Germline CDR1 SGHTA, CDR2 FQGNSA. The V end lost 3 bases, the J end lost 3 bases, and 11 bases lay between the germline ends. The CDR3 loop is CASSFTGTDYGYTF. The CDR3 DNA follows: TGTGCCAGCAGCTTCACCGGGACGGACTATGGCTACACCTTC.

Within the sample, this clonotype is medium-sized. J is TRBJ2-7 and V is TRBV20-1; 13 nucleotides align to TRBD2. This CDR3 has 12 residues. V lost 7 bases, J lost 5 bases, and 2 bases stayed unmatched. Germline CDR1 DFQATT, CDR2 SNEGSKA (reference sequence). In nucleotides, the CDR3 is TGCAGTGGCGGACTAGCGGGGGACGAGCAGTACTTC. Translating it yields CSGGLAGDEQYF.

The V gene is TRBV2, the J gene TRBJ1-3, with no clear D. The V and J ends lost 1 base and 2 bases respectively, with 9 bases between them. The CDR3 covers 15 residues. Germline-derived CDR1 and CDR2 are SNHLY and FYNNEI. Here the CDR3 reads CASSEVRWPGNTIYF. CDR3 sequence (DNA): TGTGCCAGCAGTGAAGTGAGATGGCCTGGAAACACCATATATTTT.

This chain uses TRBV12-3 or TRBV12-4 with TRBJ2-2, with D hard to call. The CDR3 consists of 14 residues. V lost 6 bases and J 5 bases, leaving 13 bases between the germline ends. The CDR3 region is CASSMTQKTGELFF. The CDR3 DNA reads TGTGCCAGCAGCATGACGCAGAAAACCGGGGAGCTGTTTTTT.

V is TRBV5-1 and J is TRBJ1-3; the D gene is possibly TRBD1 (5 bases). Germline V gene lookup returns CDR1 SGHRS and CDR2 YFSETQ. V was trimmed by 7 bases and J by 1 base, leaving 12 bases between them. The CDR3 length is 14 residues. The CDR3: CASREGPSGNTIYF. The CDR3 nucleotides are TGCGCCAGCCGCGAGGGACCATCTGGAAACACCATATATTTT.

Relative to its sample, this clonotype is medium-sized. The chain recombines TRBV20-1 with TRBJ1-3; weak D call: TRBD1 (6 bases). Germline CDR1 and CDR2: DFQATT and SNEGSKA (reference sequence). This CDR3 region has 15 residues. V dropped 4 bases and J dropped 2 bases, with 15 bases sitting between them. The CDR3 DNA is TGCAGTGCTATTCCCCCAACAGGGACTGGAAACACCATATATTTT. The encoded protein is CSAIPPTGTGNTIYF.

A word on this clonotype: This could be a read error, since a much larger clone is one nucleotide away. This rearrangement joins TRBV12-3 or TRBV12-4 to TRBJ1-2; 8 bases match TRBD1. The length of the CDR3 is 13 residues. The CDR3 here is CVSRRQGTYGYTF. The CDR3 bases are TGTGTCAGCAGGAGACAGGGGACTTATGGCTACACCTTC.

This clonotype was seen ten or more times. DNA for the CDR3: TGTGCCAGCAGGCCCCCGGGGGGGCATGTAACTGAAGCTTTCTTT. It translates to CASRPPGGHVTEAFF. This sequence joins TRBV12-3 or TRBV12-4 and TRBJ1-1; tentatively, D is TRBD1 (6 bases). This CDR3 spans 15 amino acids. The V gene lost 6 bases and the J gene lost 5 bases, with 19 bases spanning the gap.

This clonotype was counted many times. The V and J genes are TRBV5-1 and TRBJ2-2; either TRBD1 or TRBD2 may supply D (5 bases each). V was shortened by 6 bases and J by 2 bases, with 14 bases between the two germline ends. The CDR3 contains 15 residues. The germline V gene encodes CDR1 SGHRS and CDR2 YFSETQ. The CDR3 loop is CASTEGTSNTGELFF. CDR3 coding DNA: TGCGCCAGCACCGAGGGGACCTCTAACACCGGGGAGCTGTTTTTT.

In this sample, this clonotype turned up many times. The chain couples TRBV11-2 to TRBJ1-5; D not certain. CDR1 and CDR2 from the germline V gene are SGHAT and FQNNGV. The V gene lost 2 bases and the J gene lost 1 base, with 6 bases spanning the gap. This CDR3 contains 14 residues. The CDR3 here is CASSLTTSNQPQHF. DNA of the CDR3: TGTGCCAGCAGCTTAACGACAAGCAATCAGCCCCAGCATTTT.

This clonotype was seen ten or more times. This sequence joins TRBV2 and TRBJ2-7, with D unresolved. CDR1 is SNHLY, CDR2 FYNNEI, per germline. This CDR3 spans 12 amino acids. Trimming removed 6 bases from V and 2 bases from J, with 8 bases in between. The DNA of the CDR3 is TGTGCCAGCAGGTCCCTTCCCTACGAGCAGTACTTC. It translates to CASRSLPYEQYF.

This clonotype came up a few times. The chain employs TRBV5-1 and TRBJ1-2; 9 bases fit TRBD1. Germline CDR1 SGHRS, CDR2 YFSETQ. The CDR3 spans 15 residues. The trim removed 4 bases at V and 8 bases at J, leaving 12 bases unmatched. Here the CDR3 DNA reads TGCGCCAGCAGCGTCCTTCCCGGGACAGGGAACGGCTACACCTTC. Protein: CASSVLPGTGNGYTF.

This clonotype was picked up many times. This sequence joins TRBV5-1 and TRBJ1-2, with a possible D match to TRBD1 (5 bases). Deletions cut 5 bases from V and 0 bases from J, with 11 bases between. Germline CDR1 reads SGHRS; CDR2 reads YFSETQ. CDR3 length: 14 amino acids. CDR3 residues: CASRPTVTNYGYTF. CDR3 coding DNA: TGCGCCAGCAGACCGACAGTAACTAACTATGGCTACACCTTC.

This clonotype is labeled medium-sized. The rearrangement uses TRBV7-2 and TRBJ1-2; TRBD1 aligns across 12 bases. Trimming at V came to 2 bases and at J to 4 bases, leaving 8 bases not matched to a gene. The CDR3 has 17 residues. The germline CDR1 and CDR2 sequences are SGHTA and FQGNSA. This chain's CDR3 is CASSLLGQGAQGYGYTF. Written as DNA, the CDR3 is TGTGCCAGCAGCTTATTGGGACAGGGGGCGCAGGGCTATGGCTACACCTTC.

This clonotype has ten or more counts. The V call is TRBV6-6, the J call TRBJ1-5; D uncertain. The CDR3 covers 17 residues. Per germline, CDR1 MNHNY and CDR2 SVGAGI (reference sequence). Trimming stripped 0 bases from V and 0 bases from J, with 12 bases between. The CDR3 nucleotides are TGTGCCAGCAGTTACTCTCGCGGGCAGCTTAGCAATCAGCCCCAGCATTTT. This sequence encodes CASSYSRGQLSNQPQHF.

This clonotype was observed a handful of times. The CDR3 protein is CSARAVDRVLDGETQYF. CDR3 sequence (DNA): TGCAGTGCTAGAGCGGTCGACAGGGTACTTGACGGGGAGACCCAGTACTTC. This chain uses TRBV20-1 with TRBJ2-5, with 7 bases aligning to TRBD1. After removal of 1 base from V and 5 bases from J, the junction contained 16 bases not matched to a gene. Per the germline V gene, CDR1 is DFQATT and CDR2 is SNEGSKA (reference sequence). This CDR3 region has 17 residues.

This clonotype was recorded a few times. The chain links TRBV7-2 to TRBJ1-2; tentatively, D is TRBD1 (6 bases). This CDR3 comprises 14 residues. The germline V gene encodes CDR1 SGHTA and CDR2 FQGNSA. V lost 5 bases to trimming and J lost 8 bases, with 18 bases between them. The CDR3 here is CASSPDRGQGGYTF. The CDR3 nucleotides are TGTGCCAGCAGCCCAGACCGGGGGCAGGGAGGCTACACCTTC.

This clonotype appeared many times. The gene calls are TRBV27 and TRBJ1-6, with TRBD1 matching over 9 bases. This CDR3 has 14 residues. CDR1 and CDR2 from the germline V gene are MNHEY and SMNVEV (reference sequence). The trim removed 6 bases at V and 7 bases at J, leaving 4 bases unmatched. In DNA, the CDR3 is TGTGCCAGCAGCCGGACAGGGGAGAATTCACCCCTCCACTTT. It is translated as CASSRTGENSPLHF.